This record concerns one T cell receptor (beta chain) sequence. Its target is not known. The sample belongs to a study of shared clonotypes between healthy human individuals. Study-wide background: A donor's plate count was three for CD4 naive and three for CD4 memory; CD8 naive had two and CD8 memory one.

V was shortened by 5 bases and J by 0 bases, with 19 bases between the two germline ends. This CDR3 region has 18 residues. The germline gives CDR1 MDHEN, CDR2 SYDVKM. Broader study findings: On the whole, naive subsets had larger estimated richness than memory subsets had.

Deep-level assay runs were performed. Sequenced by immunoSEQ multiplex PCR; TCRdb stores in-frame clones only, minus some. The sample records 1.4 million to 1.5 million clones, roughly 96% being singletons. This receptor was obtained from a man aged 30 to 45 in good health. Input material: naive CD4+ T cells sorted from blood. This sample's subset: CD45RA+ positively selected. This chain joins TRBV28 and TRBJ1-4; D call uncertain. The CDR3 bases are TGTGCCAGCAGTGCCTCCTCCATCGAGGAGGCAACTAATGAAAAACTGTTTTTT. Translating gives CASSASSIEEATNEKLFF.